One sample yielded the 12 T cell receptor beta chains listed below, sequenced in a study of PD-1 blockade in classical Hodgkin lymphoma (TCRdb year 2020). Sample time point, as interpreted from the label and publication: cycle 2 day 1 (C2D1) of nivolumab. Relapse after autologous stem cell transplantation had occurred in all trial patients, and cohorts A, B and C were distinguished by prior brentuximab vedotin exposure. The method was the immunoSEQ multiplex PCR assay. What TCRdb holds here is the immuneACCESS table cut down to in-frame rearrangements. Part of the clones is not present; checked against another copy, under half of the missing clones reflect an unresolved V gene, and the others are unexplained. This sample lists 10,000 or so clones; 80% were detected once. The leading ten clones occupy roughly 35% of the sample. The sequenced sample was peripheral blood mononuclear cells (PBMCs), obtained before the second cycle of nivolumab. Every receptor here comes from a human donor with classical Hodgkin lymphoma.

The J gene is TRBJ2-2, the V gene TRBV27; 13 bases fit TRBD2. Losses at the gene ends were 3 bases for V and 9 bases for J; bases not matched to a gene: 16. The CDR3 is made up of 19 amino acids. Germline-derived CDR1 and CDR2 are MNHEY and SMNVEV (reference sequence). This chain's CDR3 is CASSFGTSGIGGVQRELFF. The CDR3 bases are TGTGCCAGCAGTTTCGGGACTAGCGGGATAGGGGGCGTGCAAAGGGAGCTGTTTTTT.

The chain combines TRBV5-8 with TRBJ1-1, with D unclear. The CDR3 contains 13 residues. Germline CDR1 and CDR2: SGHTS and YDEGEE. Trimming left V 1 base short and J 0 bases short, with 4 bases between. DNA for the CDR3: TGTGCCAGCAGCTTGATACTGAACACTGAAGCTTTCTTT. Amino acids: CASSLILNTEAFF.

This sequence joins TRBV28 and TRBJ2-7; 8 nucleotides match TRBD1. The CDR3 sequence is 12 residues long. V shed 5 bases and J 5 bases; nucleotides not matched to a gene: 2. CDR1 is MDHEN and CDR2 is SYDVKM in the germline V gene. This CDR3 reads CASSPGGDEQYF. DNA of the CDR3: TGTGCCAGCAGTCCAGGGGGCGACGAGCAGTACTTC.

CDR3 region: CASSYSGTVQSMTQHF. CDR3 nucleotides: TGTGCCAGCAGTTACAGCGGGACAGTTCAATCAATGACCCAGCATTTT. This chain joins TRBV28 and TRBJ1-5, with 7 bases that match TRBD1. Germline CDR1 and CDR2: MDHEN and SYDVKM. The V segment lost 4 bases and the J segment 11 bases; nucleotides outside the gene matches: 17. CDR3 size: 16 residues.

The rearrangement links TRBV2 to TRBJ2-3; TRBD1 matches at 10 bases. The germline V gene has CDR1 SNHLY and CDR2 FYNNEI. The CDR3 spans 15 residues. Trimming took 7 bases from V and 2 from J; bases not matched to a gene: 6. The DNA of the CDR3 is TGTGCCAGCACCAGACAGGGGGCCCTCACAGATACGCAGTATTTT. Its translation is CASTRQGALTDTQYF.

This clone was found once. The gene calls are TRBV29-1 and TRBJ2-7; TRBD1 matches 7 bases. Germline CDR1 SQVTM, CDR2 ANQGSEA. V shed 7 bases and J 0 bases; nucleotides not matched to a gene: 3. CDR3 length: 12 amino acids. In DNA, the CDR3 is TGCAGCGCACGACAGGGCTCCTACGAGCAGTACTTC. Protein product: CSARQGSYEQYF.

This chain joins TRBV19 and TRBJ1-3; D not resolved. V lost 0 bases, J lost 0 bases, and 6 bases lay in between. Germline V gene data show CDR1 as LNHDA and CDR2 as SQIVND (reference sequence). There are 15 residues in the CDR3. DNA of the CDR3: TGTGCCAGTAGTATAGACGGACGCTCTGGAAACACCATATATTTT. It yields the protein CASSIDGRSGNTIYF.

The rearrangement links TRBV6-1 to TRBJ1-2; no clear D. Per germline, CDR1 MNHNS and CDR2 SASEGT. The CDR3 has 13 residues. V dropped 6 bases and J dropped 5 bases, with 13 bases sitting between them. CDR3 sequence reads: CASSHTDSYGYTF. CDR3 sequence (DNA): TGTGCCAGCAGCCATACAGACTCGTATGGCTACACCTTC.

This clone was counted once. The gene calls are TRBV27 and TRBJ1-5; perhaps TRBD1 as D (5 bases). The germline CDR1 and CDR2 sequences are MNHEY and SMNVEV (reference sequence). V dropped 0 bases and J dropped 6 bases, with 6 bases sitting between them. This CDR3 is built from 13 residues. CDR3 loop: CASSLSGAQPQHF. The CDR3 bases are TGTGCCAGCAGTTTATCAGGGGCTCAGCCCCAGCATTTT.

This clone counts as medium-sized. The chain carries TRBV5-1 and TRBJ1-1; no clear D. V gave up 2 bases and J gave up 1 base, with 6 bases separating them. The CDR3 is 13 residues long. The germline CDR1 and CDR2 sequences are SGHRS and YFSETQ. CDR3: CASSFTANTEAFF. As DNA, the CDR3 is TGCGCCAGCAGCTTTACTGCGAACACTGAAGCTTTCTTT.

The rearrangement uses TRBV19 and TRBJ2-7; D gene unclear. Deletions cut 4 bases from V and 0 bases from J, with 13 bases between. This CDR3 has 15 residues. Germline V lookup: CDR1 LNHDA, CDR2 SQIVND (reference sequence). The CDR3 sequence: CASSTSLWGSYEQYF. In DNA form, the CDR3 reads TGTGCCAGTAGTACCTCCCTATGGGGCTCCTACGAGCAGTACTTC.

The chain joins TRBV28 to TRBJ2-7, with TRBD2 identical over 8 bases. CDR3 length: 13 residues. V gave up 7 bases and J gave up 7 bases; unmatched junction bases: 9. The germline gives CDR1 MDHEN, CDR2 SYDVKM. The CDR3 loop is CASIAGRGREQYF. The CDR3 coding sequence is TGTGCCAGCATAGCCGGGAGGGGGAGGGAGCAGTACTTC.